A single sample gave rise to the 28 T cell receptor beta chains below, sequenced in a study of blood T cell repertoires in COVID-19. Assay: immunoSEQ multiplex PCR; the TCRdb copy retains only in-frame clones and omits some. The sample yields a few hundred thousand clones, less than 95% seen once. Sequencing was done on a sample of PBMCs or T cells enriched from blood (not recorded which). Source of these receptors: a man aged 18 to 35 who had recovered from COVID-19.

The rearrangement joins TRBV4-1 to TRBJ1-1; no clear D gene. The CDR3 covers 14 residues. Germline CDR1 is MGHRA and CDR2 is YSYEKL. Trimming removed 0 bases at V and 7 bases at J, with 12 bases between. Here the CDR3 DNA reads TGCGCCAGCAGCCAAGACCCGGGGTATATTGAAGCTTTCTTT. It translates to CASSQDPGYIEAFF.

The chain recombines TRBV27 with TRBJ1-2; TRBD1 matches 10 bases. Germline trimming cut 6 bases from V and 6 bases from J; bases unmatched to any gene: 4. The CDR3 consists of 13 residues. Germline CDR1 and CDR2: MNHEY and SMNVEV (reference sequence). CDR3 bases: TGTGCCAGCAGGACAGGGGGCGTTAATGGCTACACCTTC. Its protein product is CASRTGGVNGYTF.

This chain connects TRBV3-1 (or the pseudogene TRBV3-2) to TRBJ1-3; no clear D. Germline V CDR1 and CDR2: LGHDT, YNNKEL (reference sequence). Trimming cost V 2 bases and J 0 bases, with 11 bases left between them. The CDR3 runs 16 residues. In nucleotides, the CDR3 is TGTGCCAGCAGCCAAAAAGCGCGGAGCTCTGGAAACACCATATATTTT. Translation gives CASSQKARSSGNTIYF.

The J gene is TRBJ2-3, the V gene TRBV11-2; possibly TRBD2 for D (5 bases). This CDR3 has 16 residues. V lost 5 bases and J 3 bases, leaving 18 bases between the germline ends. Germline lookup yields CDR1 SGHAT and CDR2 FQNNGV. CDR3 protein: CASSPGLTMLTDTQYF. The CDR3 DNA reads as TGTGCCAGCAGCCCGGGATTAACCATGCTAACAGATACGCAGTATTTT.

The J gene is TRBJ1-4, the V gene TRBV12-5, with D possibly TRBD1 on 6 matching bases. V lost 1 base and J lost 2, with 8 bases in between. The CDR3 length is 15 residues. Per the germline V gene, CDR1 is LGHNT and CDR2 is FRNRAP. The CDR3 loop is CASGLGGLTNEKLFF. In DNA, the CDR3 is TGTGCTAGTGGTTTGGGGGGGCTGACTAATGAAAAACTGTTTTTT.

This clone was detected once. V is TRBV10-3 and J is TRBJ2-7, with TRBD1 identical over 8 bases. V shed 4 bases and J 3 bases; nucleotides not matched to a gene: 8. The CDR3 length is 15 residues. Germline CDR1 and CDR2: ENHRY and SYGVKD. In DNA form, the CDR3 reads TGTGCCATCAGTGGCCTGCAGGGGGCCGACTACGAGCAGTACTTC. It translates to CAISGLQGADYEQYF.

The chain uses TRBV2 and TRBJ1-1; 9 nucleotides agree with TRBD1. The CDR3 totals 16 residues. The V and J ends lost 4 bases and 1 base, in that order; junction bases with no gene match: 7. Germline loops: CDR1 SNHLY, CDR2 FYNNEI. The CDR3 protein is CASSVITGGENTEAFF. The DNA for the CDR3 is TGTGCCAGCAGTGTTATTACAGGGGGCGAGAACACTGAAGCTTTCTTT.

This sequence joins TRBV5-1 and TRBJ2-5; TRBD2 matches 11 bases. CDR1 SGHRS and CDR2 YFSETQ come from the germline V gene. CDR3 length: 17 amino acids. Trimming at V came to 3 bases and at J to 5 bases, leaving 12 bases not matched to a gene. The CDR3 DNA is TGCGCCAGCAGCTGGGACGTAGCGGGGGGGCGAAGGGAGACCCAGTACTTC. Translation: CASSWDVAGGRRETQYF.

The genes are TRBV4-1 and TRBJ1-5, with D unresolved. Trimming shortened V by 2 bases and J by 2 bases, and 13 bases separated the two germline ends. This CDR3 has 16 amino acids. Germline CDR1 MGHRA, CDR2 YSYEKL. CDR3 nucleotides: TGCGCCAGCAGCCAACTAGCAGAGGTCGGCAATCAGCCCCAGCATTTT. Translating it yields CASSQLAEVGNQPQHF.

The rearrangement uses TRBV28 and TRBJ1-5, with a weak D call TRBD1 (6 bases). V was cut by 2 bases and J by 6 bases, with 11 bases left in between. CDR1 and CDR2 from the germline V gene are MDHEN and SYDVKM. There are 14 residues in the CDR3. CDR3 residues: CASSLPQGIQPQHF. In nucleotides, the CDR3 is TGTGCCAGCAGTTTACCCCAGGGGATTCAGCCCCAGCATTTT.

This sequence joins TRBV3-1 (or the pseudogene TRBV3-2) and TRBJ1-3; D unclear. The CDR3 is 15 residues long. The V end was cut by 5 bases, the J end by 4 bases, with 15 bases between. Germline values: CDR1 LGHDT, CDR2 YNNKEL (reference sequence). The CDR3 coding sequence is TGTGCCAGCAGCACCTCATTAGATACGGGAAACACCATATATTTT. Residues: CASSTSLDTGNTIYF.

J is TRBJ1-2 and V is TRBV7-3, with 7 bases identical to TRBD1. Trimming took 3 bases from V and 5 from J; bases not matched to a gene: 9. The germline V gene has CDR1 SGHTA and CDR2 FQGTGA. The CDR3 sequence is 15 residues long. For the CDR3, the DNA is TGTGCCAGCAGCTTTTCCGGGACAGACGTATATGGCTACACCTTC. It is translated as CASSFSGTDVYGYTF.

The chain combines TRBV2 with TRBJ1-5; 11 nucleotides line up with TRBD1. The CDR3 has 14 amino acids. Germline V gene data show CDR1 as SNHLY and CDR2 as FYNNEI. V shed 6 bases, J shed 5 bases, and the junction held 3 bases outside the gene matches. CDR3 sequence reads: CASSPGQGDQPQHF. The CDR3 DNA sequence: TGTGCCAGCAGCCCGGGACAGGGGGATCAGCCCCAGCATTTT.

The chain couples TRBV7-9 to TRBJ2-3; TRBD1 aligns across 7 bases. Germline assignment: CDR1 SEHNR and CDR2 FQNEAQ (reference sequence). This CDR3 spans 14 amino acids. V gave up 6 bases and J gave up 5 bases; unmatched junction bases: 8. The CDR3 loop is CASRHRGAEDTQYF. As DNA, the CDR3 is TGTGCCAGCAGGCACAGGGGCGCGGAAGATACGCAGTATTTT.

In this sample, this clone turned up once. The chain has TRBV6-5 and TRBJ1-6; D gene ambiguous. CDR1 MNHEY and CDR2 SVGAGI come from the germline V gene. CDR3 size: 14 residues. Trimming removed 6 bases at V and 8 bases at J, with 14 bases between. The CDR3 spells CASRTPEAYSPLHF. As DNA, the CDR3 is TGTGCCAGCAGGACCCCGGAGGCTTATTCACCCCTCCACTTT.

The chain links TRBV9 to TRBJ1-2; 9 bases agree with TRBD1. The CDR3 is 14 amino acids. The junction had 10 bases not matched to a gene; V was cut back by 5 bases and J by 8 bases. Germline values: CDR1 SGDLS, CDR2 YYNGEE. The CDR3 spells CASRGTGSTEGYTF. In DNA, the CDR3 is TGTGCCAGCAGGGGGACAGGGTCAACGGAGGGCTACACCTTC. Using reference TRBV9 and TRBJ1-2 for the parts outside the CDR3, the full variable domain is DSGVTQTPKHLITATGQRVTLRCSPRSGDLSVYWYQQSLDQGLQFLIQYYNGEERAKGNILERFSAQQFPDLHSELNLSSLELGDSALYFCASRGTGSTEGYTFGSGTRLTVV.

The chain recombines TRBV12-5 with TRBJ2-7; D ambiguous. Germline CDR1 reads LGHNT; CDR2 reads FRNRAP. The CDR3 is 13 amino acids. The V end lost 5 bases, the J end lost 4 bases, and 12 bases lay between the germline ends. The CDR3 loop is CASGVEIQYEQYF. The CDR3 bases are TGTGCTAGTGGTGTGGAAATACAATACGAGCAGTACTTC.

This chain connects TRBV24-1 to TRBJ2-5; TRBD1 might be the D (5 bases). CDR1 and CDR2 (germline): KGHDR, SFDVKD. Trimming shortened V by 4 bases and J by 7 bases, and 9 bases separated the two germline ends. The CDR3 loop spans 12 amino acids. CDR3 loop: CATSDRVGTQYF. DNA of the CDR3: TGTGCCACCAGTGACAGGGTCGGGACCCAGTACTTC.

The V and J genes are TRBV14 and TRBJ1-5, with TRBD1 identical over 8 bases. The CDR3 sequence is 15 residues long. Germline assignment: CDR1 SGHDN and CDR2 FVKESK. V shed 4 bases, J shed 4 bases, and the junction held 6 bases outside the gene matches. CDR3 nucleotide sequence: TGTGCCAGCAGCCCATCAGGGGGCGGGAATCAGCCCCAGCATTTT. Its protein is CASSPSGGGNQPQHF.

DNA for the CDR3: TGTGCCAGCAGTGAAGGGGGGACAGGACTTATGAACACTGAAGCTTTCTTT. It is translated as CASSEGGTGLMNTEAFF. The V call is TRBV6-1, the J call TRBJ1-1; 8 nucleotides match TRBD1. Germline V lookup: CDR1 MNHNS, CDR2 SASEGT. Losses at the gene ends were 1 base for V and 0 bases for J; bases not matched to a gene: 7. CDR3 length: 17 amino acids.

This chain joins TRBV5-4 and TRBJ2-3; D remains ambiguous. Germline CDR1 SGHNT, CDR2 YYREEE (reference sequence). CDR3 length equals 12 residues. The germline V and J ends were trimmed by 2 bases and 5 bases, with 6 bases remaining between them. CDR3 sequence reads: CASSLYLDTQYF. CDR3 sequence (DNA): TGTGCCAGCAGCTTATATTTAGATACGCAGTATTTT. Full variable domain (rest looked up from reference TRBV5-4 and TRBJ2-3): ETGVTQSPTHLIKTRGQQVTLRCSSQSGHNTVSWYQQALGQGPQFIFQYYREEENGRGNFPPRFSGLQFPNYSSELNVNALELDDSALYLCASSLYLDTQYFGPGTRLTVL.

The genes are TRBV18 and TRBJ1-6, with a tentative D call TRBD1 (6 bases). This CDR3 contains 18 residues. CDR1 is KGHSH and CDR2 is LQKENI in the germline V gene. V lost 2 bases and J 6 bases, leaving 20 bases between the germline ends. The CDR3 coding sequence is TGTGCCAGCTCACCAATCCCCAGGGGTTTGGGGGCTAATTCACCCCTCCACTTT. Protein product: CASSPIPRGLGANSPLHF.

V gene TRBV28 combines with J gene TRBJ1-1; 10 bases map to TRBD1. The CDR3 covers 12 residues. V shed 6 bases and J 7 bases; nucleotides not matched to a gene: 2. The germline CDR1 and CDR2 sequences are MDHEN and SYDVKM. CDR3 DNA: TGTGCCAGCAGGGACAGGGGGGTTGAAGCTTTCTTT. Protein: CASRDRGVEAFF.

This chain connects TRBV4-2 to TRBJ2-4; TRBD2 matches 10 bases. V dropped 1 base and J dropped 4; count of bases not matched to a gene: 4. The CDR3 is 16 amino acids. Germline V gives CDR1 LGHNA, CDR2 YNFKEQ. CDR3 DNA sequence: TGTGCCAGCAGCCAAGGAGCGGGAGGGGAGAAAAACATTCAGTACTTC. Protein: CASSQGAGGEKNIQYF.

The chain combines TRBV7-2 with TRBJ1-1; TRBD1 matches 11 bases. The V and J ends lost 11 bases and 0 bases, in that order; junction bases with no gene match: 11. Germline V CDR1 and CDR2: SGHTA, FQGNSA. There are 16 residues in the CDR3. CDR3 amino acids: CACSPGQGVMNTEAFF. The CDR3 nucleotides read TGTGCCTGTTCACCGGGACAGGGGGTCATGAACACTGAAGCTTTCTTT. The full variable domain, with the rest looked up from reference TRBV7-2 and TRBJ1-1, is GAGVSQSPSNKVTEKGKDVELRCDPISGHTALYWYRQSLGQGLEFLIYFQGNSAPDKSGLPSDRFSAERTGGSVSTLTIQRTQQEDSAVYLCACSPGQGVMNTEAFFGQGTRLTVV.

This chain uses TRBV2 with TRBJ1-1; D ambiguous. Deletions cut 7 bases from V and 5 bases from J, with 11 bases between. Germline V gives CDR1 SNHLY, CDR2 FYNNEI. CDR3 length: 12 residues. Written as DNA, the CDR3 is TGTGCCAGCACCCTCCACGGGACTGAAGCTTTCTTT. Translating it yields CASTLHGTEAFF. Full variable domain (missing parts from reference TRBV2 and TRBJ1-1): EPEVTQTPSHQVTQMGQEVILRCVPISNHLYFYWYRQILGQKVEFLVSFYNNEISEKSEIFDDQFSVERPDGSNFTLKIRSTKLEDSAMYFCASTLHGTEAFFGQGTRLTVV.

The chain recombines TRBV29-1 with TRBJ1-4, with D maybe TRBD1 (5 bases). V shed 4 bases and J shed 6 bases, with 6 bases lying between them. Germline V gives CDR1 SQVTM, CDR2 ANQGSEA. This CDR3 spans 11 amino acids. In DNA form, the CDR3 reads TGCAGCGTTGGCAGGGATGAAAAACTGTTTTTT. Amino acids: CSVGRDEKLFF.

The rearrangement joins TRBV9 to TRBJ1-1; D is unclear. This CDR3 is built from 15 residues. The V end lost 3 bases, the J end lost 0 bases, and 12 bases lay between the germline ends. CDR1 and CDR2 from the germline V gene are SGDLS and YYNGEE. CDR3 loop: CASSASSSMNTEAFF. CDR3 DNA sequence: TGTGCCAGCAGCGCTAGTTCCTCCATGAACACTGAAGCTTTCTTT.